Described below is a single TCR beta chain sequence and its context. From germline, CDR1 is SGHNT and CDR2 YYREEE (reference sequence). Trimming shortened V by 0 bases and J by 5 bases, and 8 bases separated the two germline ends. The CDR3 totals 13 residues. Sequencing was performed with immunoSEQ multiplex PCR; in TCRdb, only in-frame clones are kept and a portion is missing. The sample has about 250,000 clones, 85% to 90% seen once. The data were taken from a study of blood T cell repertoires in COVID-19. This chain joins TRBV5-4 and TRBJ1-2; D not certain. The sequencing input was PBMCs or T cells enriched from blood (not recorded which). This sequence originates from a woman under 30 who had recovered from COVID-19. The CDR3 spells CASSLAVTYGYTF. CDR3 bases: TGTGCCAGCAGCTTGGCGGTTACGTATGGCTACACCTTC.